The T cell receptor (beta chain) described here comes from a study of blood T cells in healthy people across ages. Through a sample-barcoded 5' primer and a J-beta primer mix, a second PCR was run for 7 to 11 cycles. TCRdb reprocessed the 5' RACE reads via MiXCR and lists one record per CDR3 protein. This table holds about 680,000 distinct CDR3 sequences, more than 40% found once. CDR1 and CDR2 from the germline V gene are MNHNY and SVGAGI (reference sequence). The CDR3 loop spans 15 amino acids. Between the trimmed V and J ends, which lost 2 bases and 2 bases, there was a span of 7 bases. Sequenced material: blood. The source is a woman aged 55-75 years in good health. This chain connects TRBV6-6 to TRBJ2-6; D is ambiguous. The CDR3 is CASSYATAGANVLTF. CDR3 sequence (DNA): TGTGCCAGCAGTTACGCGACGGCTGGGGCCAACGTCCTGACTTTC.